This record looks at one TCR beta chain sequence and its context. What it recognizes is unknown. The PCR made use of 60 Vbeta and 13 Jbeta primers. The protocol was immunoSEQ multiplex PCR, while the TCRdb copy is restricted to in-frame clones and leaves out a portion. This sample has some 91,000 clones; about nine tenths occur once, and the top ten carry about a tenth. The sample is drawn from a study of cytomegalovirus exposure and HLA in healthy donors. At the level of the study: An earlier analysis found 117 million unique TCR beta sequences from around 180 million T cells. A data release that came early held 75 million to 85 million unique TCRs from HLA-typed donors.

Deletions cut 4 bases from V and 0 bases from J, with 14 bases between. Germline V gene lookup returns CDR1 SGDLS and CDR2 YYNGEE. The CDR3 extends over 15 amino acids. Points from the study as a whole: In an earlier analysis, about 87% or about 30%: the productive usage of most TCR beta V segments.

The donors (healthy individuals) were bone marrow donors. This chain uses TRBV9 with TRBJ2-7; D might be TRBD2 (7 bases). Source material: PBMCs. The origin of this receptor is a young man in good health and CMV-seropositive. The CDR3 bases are TGTGCCAGCAGCCCAAGGGGGGAGGGCTCCTACGAGCAGTACTTC. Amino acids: CASSPRGEGSYEQYF.